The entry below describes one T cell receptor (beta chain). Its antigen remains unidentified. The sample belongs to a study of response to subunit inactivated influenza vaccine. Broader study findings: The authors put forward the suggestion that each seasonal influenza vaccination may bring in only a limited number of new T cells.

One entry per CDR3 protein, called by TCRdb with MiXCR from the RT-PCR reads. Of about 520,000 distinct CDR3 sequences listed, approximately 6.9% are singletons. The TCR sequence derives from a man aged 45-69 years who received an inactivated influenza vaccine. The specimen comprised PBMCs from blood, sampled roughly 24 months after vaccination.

CDR3 coding DNA: TGTGCCAGCAGCTTAGGAGGGGCGGATAGCACAGATACGCAGTATTTT. Its protein product is CASSLGGADSTDTQYF. This chain connects TRBV7-2 to TRBJ2-3; D could derive from TRBD1 or TRBD2 (5 bases each). The CDR3 contains 16 residues. Germline CDR1 SGHTA, CDR2 FQGNSA. V shed 1 base and J shed 0 bases, with 11 bases lying between them.